The 17 T cell receptor beta chains presented below share a single source sample, sequenced in a study of cytomegalovirus exposure and HLA in healthy donors. This PCR relied on a set of 60 Vbeta primers and 13 Jbeta primers. The protocol was immunoSEQ multiplex PCR, while the TCRdb copy is restricted to in-frame clones and leaves out a portion. The sample contains some 120,000 clones, 74% of which appear only once. Specimen: PBMCs. Every receptor here comes from a woman aged 50 to 60 in good health and CMV-seropositive.

This clone was counted a few times. The chain employs TRBV27 and TRBJ1-3; D is unclear. The CDR3 runs 15 residues. Germline V gene lookup returns CDR1 MNHEY and CDR2 SMNVEV (reference sequence). The germline V and J ends were trimmed by 2 bases and 0 bases, with 8 bases remaining between them. The CDR3 loop is CASSLMPVSGNTIYF. As DNA, the CDR3 is TGTGCCAGCAGTTTAATGCCGGTCTCTGGAAACACCATATATTTT.

The rearrangement links TRBV6-1 to TRBJ2-3, with TRBD1 matching 7 bases. V shed 5 bases and J 0 bases; nucleotides not matched to a gene: 5. CDR3 length: 15 amino acids. Germline V gives CDR1 MNHNS, CDR2 SASEGT. CDR3 DNA sequence: TGTGCCAGCAGTTCGACAGGGTCTAGCACAGATACGCAGTATTTT. It specifies CASSSTGSSTDTQYF.

The chain is built from TRBV5-1 and TRBJ2-1; D unclear. Trimming removed 0 bases at V and 0 bases at J, with 7 bases between. The CDR3 is made up of 15 amino acids. Germline lookup yields CDR1 SGHRS and CDR2 YFSETQ. The CDR3 protein is CASSLDMSSYNEQFF. The DNA for the CDR3 is TGCGCCAGCAGCTTGGATATGAGCTCCTACAATGAGCAGTTCTTC.

The chain links TRBV10-3 to TRBJ2-7, with D possibly matching TRBD1 (5 bases). This CDR3 is built from 15 residues. Germline assignment: CDR1 ENHRY and CDR2 SYGVKD. The V and J ends lost 9 bases and 0 bases respectively, with 18 bases between them. As DNA, the CDR3 is TGTGCCATTTCGGACCCCCAGGGAAACTCCTACGAGCAGTACTTC. Its translation: CAISDPQGNSYEQYF.

The chain carries TRBV5-6 and TRBJ1-6, with unresolved D. This CDR3 comprises 14 residues. V gave up 0 bases and J gave up 8 bases, with 9 bases separating them. Germline CDR1 and CDR2: SGHDT and YYEEEE. The DNA for the CDR3 is TGTGCCAGCAGCTTGGTGACGGACTATTCACCCCTCCACTTT. Amino acids: CASSLVTDYSPLHF. Full variable domain (remainder filled in from reference TRBV5-6 and TRBJ1-6): DAGVTQSPTHLIKTRGQQVTLRCSPKSGHDTVSWYQQALGQGPQFIFQYYEEEERQRGNFPDRFSGHQFPNYSSELNVNALLLGDSALYLCASSLVTDYSPLHFGNGTRLTVT.

This sequence joins TRBV7-8 and TRBJ2-3; 9 bases are a match to TRBD2. The germline V gene has CDR1 SGHVS and CDR2 FQNEAQ. The V segment lost 5 bases and the J segment 3 bases; nucleotides outside the gene matches: 6. The CDR3 runs 15 residues. The CDR3 region is CASSVFSGGTDTQYF. The CDR3 coding sequence is TGTGCCAGCAGCGTTTTTAGCGGGGGAACAGATACGCAGTATTTT.

The V call is TRBV18, the J call TRBJ2-4; 9 nucleotides line up with TRBD1. The CDR3 contains 13 residues. With V trimmed by 6 bases and J by 7 bases, 4 bases remained unmatched. CDR1 and CDR2 (germline): KGHSH, LQKENI. The CDR3 bases are TGTGCCAGCTCTCACGGGACAGGGAACATTCAGTACTTC. This gives the protein CASSHGTGNIQYF.

This clone was counted between two and nine times. The V call is TRBV5-5, the J call TRBJ1-2, with D maybe TRBD1 (6 bases). Trimming left V 0 bases short and J 3 bases short, with 9 bases between. The CDR3 sequence is 14 residues long. The germline V gene has CDR1 SGHKS and CDR2 YYEKEE (reference sequence). For the CDR3, the DNA is TGTGCCAGCAGCTTGGGCAGGGGTGACTATGGCTACACCTTC. It specifies CASSLGRGDYGYTF.

The genes are TRBV6-6 and TRBJ2-1; 7 bases line up with TRBD1. The CDR3 sequence is 15 residues long. The V and J ends lost 7 bases and 6 bases, in that order; junction bases with no gene match: 12. Germline V gene data show CDR1 as MNHNY and CDR2 as SVGAGI (reference sequence). The CDR3 protein is CASTHGPDRVNEQFF. The CDR3 region has the DNA TGTGCCAGCACCCACGGCCCCGACAGGGTCAATGAGCAGTTCTTC.

The chain joins TRBV4-2 to TRBJ1-3; maybe TRBD1 (6 bases). The V end lost 4 bases, the J end lost 8 bases, and 15 bases lay between the germline ends. The length of the CDR3 is 14 residues. Germline V gene data show CDR1 as LGHNA and CDR2 as YNFKEQ. Here the CDR3 reads CASSPDRTRDTIYF. In DNA, the CDR3 is TGTGCCAGCAGCCCCGACAGGACGAGAGACACCATATATTTT.

The chain employs TRBV2 and TRBJ1-2; a weak D match, TRBD1 (5 bases). V was shortened by 6 bases and J by 2 bases, with 19 bases between the two germline ends. The CDR3 totals 16 residues. The V gene's germline CDR1 is SNHLY and CDR2 FYNNEI. CDR3 in DNA: TGTGCCAGCAGACCCTTCCGGGGGGTTTTAAACTATGGCTACACCTTC. Its protein is CASRPFRGVLNYGYTF.

The chain combines TRBV7-2 with TRBJ2-7; D not certain. With 2 bases removed from V and 3 bases from J, the gap between germline ends came to 11 bases. The CDR3 loop spans 14 amino acids. Germline lookup yields CDR1 SGHTA and CDR2 FQGNSA. CDR3 region: CASSLSGQSYEQYF. Written as DNA, the CDR3 is TGTGCCAGCAGCTTATCAGGCCAGAGCTACGAGCAGTACTTC.

The rearrangement joins TRBV27 to TRBJ2-2; 9 bases fit TRBD1. The length of the CDR3 is 14 residues. V was pared by 5 bases and J by 5 bases, with 3 bases of the junction left unmatched. Germline V gene lookup returns CDR1 MNHEY and CDR2 SMNVEV (reference sequence). The CDR3 loop reads CASSSDRGTGELFF. CDR3 nucleotide sequence: TGTGCCAGCAGTAGTGACAGGGGGACCGGGGAGCTGTTTTTT.

J is TRBJ1-2 and V is TRBV30, with D perhaps matching TRBD1 (6 bases). The CDR3 is 14 residues long. Trimming left V 0 bases short and J 0 bases short, with 8 bases between. Looked up from germline, CDR1 is GTSNPN and CDR2 is SVGIG (reference sequence). Here the CDR3 DNA reads TGTGCCTGGAGTGTACACAGGGCTAACTATGGCTACACCTTC. The encoded protein is CAWSVHRANYGYTF.

This clone was seen just once. The V gene is TRBV7-9, the J gene TRBJ1-6; D is undetermined. V lost 2 bases and J lost 13, with 12 bases in between. Germline V gene data show CDR1 as SEHNR and CDR2 as FQNEAQ (reference sequence). This CDR3 contains 13 residues. The CDR3 DNA reads TGTGCCAGCAGCTTAATAGAAAGCGAGCCCCTCCACTTT. Amino acid sequence: CASSLIESEPLHF.

The chain couples TRBV7-2 to TRBJ2-5; D possibly corresponds to TRBD2 (5 bases). Trimming took 2 bases from V and 3 from J, leaving 10 bases between them. The CDR3 spans 14 residues. Germline CDR1 SGHTA, CDR2 FQGNSA. The CDR3 sequence is CASSLLFSEETQYF. CDR3 sequence (DNA): TGTGCCAGCAGCTTATTGTTTAGCGAAGAGACCCAGTACTTC.

This clone was picked up a small number of times. V is TRBV5-1 and J is TRBJ1-2, with TRBD1 as a possible D gene (5 bases). The germline gives CDR1 SGHRS, CDR2 YFSETQ. Trimming stripped 2 bases from V and 4 bases from J, with 12 bases between. The CDR3 is made up of 14 amino acids. The CDR3 loop reads CASSFDDSAYGYTF. CDR3 DNA sequence: TGCGCCAGCAGCTTCGATGACAGTGCCTATGGCTACACCTTC.